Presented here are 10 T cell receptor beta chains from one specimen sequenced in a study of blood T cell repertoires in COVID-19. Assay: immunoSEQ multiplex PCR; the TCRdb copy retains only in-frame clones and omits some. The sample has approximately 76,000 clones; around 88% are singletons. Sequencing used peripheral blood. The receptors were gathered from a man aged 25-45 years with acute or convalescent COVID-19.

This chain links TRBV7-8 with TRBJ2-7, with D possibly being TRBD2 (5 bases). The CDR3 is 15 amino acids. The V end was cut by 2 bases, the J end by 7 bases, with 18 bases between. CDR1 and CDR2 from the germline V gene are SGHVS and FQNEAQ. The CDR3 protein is CASSLSGGRIEEQYF. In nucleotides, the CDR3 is TGTGCCAGCAGCTTAAGCGGTGGGAGAATAGAAGAGCAGTACTTC.

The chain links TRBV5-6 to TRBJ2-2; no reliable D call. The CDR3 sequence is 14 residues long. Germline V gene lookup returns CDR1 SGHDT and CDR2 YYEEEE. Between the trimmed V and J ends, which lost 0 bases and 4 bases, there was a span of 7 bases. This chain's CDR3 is CASSLVATTGELFF. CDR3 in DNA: TGTGCCAGCAGCTTGGTAGCAACCACCGGGGAGCTGTTTTTT.

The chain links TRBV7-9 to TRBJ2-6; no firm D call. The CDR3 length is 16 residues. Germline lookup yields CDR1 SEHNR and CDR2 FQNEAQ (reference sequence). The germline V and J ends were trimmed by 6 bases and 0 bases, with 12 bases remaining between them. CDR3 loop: CASSYLDFSGANVLTF. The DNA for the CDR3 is TGTGCCAGCAGTTACTTAGACTTCTCTGGGGCCAACGTCCTGACTTTC.

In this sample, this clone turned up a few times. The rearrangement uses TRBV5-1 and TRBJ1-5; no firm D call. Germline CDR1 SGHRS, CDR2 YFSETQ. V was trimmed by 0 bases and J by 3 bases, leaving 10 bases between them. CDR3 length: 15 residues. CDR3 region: CASSLGAGPNQPQHF. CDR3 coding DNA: TGCGCCAGCAGCTTGGGGGCTGGTCCCAATCAGCCCCAGCATTTT.

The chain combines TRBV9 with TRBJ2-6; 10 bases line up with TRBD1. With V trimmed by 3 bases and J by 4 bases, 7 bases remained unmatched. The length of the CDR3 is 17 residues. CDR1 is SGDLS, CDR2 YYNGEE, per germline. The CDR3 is CASSDRDRGAGANVLTF. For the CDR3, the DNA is TGTGCCAGCAGCGACCGGGACAGGGGAGCCGGGGCCAACGTCCTGACTTTC.

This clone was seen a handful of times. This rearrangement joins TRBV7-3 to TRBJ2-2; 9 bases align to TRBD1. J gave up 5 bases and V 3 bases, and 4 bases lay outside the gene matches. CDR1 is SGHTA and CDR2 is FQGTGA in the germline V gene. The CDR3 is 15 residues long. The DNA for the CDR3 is TGTGCCAGCAGCTTGGACAGGGGTGGGACCGGGGAGCTGTTTTTT. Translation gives CASSLDRGGTGELFF.

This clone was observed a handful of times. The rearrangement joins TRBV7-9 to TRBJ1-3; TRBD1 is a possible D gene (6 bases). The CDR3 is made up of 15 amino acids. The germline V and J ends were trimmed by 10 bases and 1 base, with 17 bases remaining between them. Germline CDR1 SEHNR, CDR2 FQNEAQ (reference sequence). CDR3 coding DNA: TGTGCCACCCCCCGGGGGGGCTCATCTGGAAACACCATATATTTT. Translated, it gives CATPRGGSSGNTIYF.

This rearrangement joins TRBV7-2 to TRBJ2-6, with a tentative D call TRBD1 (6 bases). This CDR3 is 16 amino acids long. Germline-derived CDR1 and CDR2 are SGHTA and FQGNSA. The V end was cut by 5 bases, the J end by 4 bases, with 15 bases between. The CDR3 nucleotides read TGTGCCAGCAGCCATTCCCCAGGGGACGGGGCCAACGTCCTGACTTTC. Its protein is CASSHSPGDGANVLTF.

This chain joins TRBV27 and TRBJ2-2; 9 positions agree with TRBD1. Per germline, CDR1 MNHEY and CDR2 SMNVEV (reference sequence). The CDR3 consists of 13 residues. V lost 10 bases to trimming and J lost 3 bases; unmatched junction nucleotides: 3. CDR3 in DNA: TGTGCCAATTACAGGGGGCACACCGGGGAGCTGTTTTTT. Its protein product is CANYRGHTGELFF.

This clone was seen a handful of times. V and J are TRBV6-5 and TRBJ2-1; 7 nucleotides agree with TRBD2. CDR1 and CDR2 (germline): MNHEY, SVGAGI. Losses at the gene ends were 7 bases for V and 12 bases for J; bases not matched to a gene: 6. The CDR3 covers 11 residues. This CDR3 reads CASNSGARQFF. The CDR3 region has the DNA TGTGCCAGCAACAGCGGGGCAAGGCAGTTCTTC.